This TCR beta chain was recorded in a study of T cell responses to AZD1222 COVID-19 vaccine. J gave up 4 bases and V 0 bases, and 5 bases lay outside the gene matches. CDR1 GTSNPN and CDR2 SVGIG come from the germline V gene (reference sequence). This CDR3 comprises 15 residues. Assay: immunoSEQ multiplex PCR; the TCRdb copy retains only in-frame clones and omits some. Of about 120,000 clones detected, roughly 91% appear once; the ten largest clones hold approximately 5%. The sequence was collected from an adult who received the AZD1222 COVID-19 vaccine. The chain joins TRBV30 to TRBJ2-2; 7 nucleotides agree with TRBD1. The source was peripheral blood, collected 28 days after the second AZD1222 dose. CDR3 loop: CAWSVDRASTGELFF. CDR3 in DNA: TGTGCCTGGAGTGTAGACAGGGCAAGCACCGGGGAGCTGTTTTTT.